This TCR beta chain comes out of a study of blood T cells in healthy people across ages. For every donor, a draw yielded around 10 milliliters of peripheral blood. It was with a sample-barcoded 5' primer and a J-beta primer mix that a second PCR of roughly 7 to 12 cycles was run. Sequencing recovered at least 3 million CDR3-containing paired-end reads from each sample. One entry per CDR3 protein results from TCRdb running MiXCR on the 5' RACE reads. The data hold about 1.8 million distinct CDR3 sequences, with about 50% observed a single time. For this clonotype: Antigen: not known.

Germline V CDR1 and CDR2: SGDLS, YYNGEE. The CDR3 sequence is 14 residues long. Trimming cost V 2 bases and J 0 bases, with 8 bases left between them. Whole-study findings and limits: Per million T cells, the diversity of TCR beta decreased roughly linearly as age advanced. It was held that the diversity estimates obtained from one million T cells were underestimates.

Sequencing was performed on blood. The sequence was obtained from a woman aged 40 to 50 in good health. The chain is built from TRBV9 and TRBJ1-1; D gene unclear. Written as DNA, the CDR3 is TGTGCCAGCAGCGTTGGCAGCTTGAACACTGAAGCTTTCTTT. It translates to CASSVGSLNTEAFF.